A single TCR beta chain is shown here with its context. Antigen: not known. The data stem from a study of OX40 agonist ivuxolimab in advanced cancers. The wider study: One patient with hepatocellular carcinoma and two with cutaneous melanoma, three in all, had partial responses. Study-level results: Partly responding patients at 0.1-3.0 mg/kg showed some of the smallest clonal expansion. Expanded peripheral T cells had an undetermined antigen specificity.

Clones were read by immunoSEQ multiplex PCR, and TCRdb kept only the in-frame ones, dropping some. This table has about 59,000 clones, roughly 83% appearing once. Germline loops: CDR1 SEHNR, CDR2 FQNEAQ (reference sequence). The CDR3 is 15 residues long. With 4 bases clipped from V and 0 bases from J, the junction kept 4 bases outside the gene matches. The sequencing used CD4+ or CD8+ T cells sorted from blood, collected in a trial of the OX40 agonist ivuxolimab. The TCR originated in an adult with an advanced solid tumor such as melanoma, head and neck, liver or kidney cancer. This chain uses TRBV7-9 with TRBJ2-3; 7 bases agree with TRBD2. CDR3 nucleotide sequence: TGTGCCAGCAGCTCCCTCGGGGGGAGCACAGATACGCAGTATTTT. Translating gives CASSSLGGSTDTQYF.